This T cell receptor (beta chain) was identified during a study of shared clonotypes between healthy human individuals. Study-wide findings and caveats: The study's rarefaction showed incomplete sorted-subset sequencing despite large depth. Represented genetic and exposure-history diversity was restricted by having few donors. A generally larger estimated richness was seen in naive subsets than in memory subsets. It was expected that sequencing depth would affect clonotype sharing among donors.

Libraries were prepared by immunoSEQ multiplex PCR; TCRdb keeps only in-frame clonotypes and omits some of them. The sample records roughly 2.5 million clones, roughly 92% being singletons. This clone was counted between two and nine times. Its antigen is not identified. The CDR3 totals 14 residues. V lost 6 bases to trimming and J lost 0 bases, with 9 bases between them. Sequenced sample: naive CD4+ T cells sorted from blood. Documented subset: CD45RA+ positively selected. The receptor's source is a man aged 18 to 30 in good health. The V and J genes are TRBV23-1 and TRBJ1-5; D is unresolved. TRBV23-1 is treated as an ORF (open reading frame) with a function not yet certain. CDR3 loop: CASSPPDSNQPQHF. The DNA of the CDR3 is TGCGCCAGCAGCCCGCCGGATAGCAATCAGCCCCAGCATTTT.